The 6 T cell receptor beta chains below were found in one sample sequenced in a study of patients and donors after allogeneic stem cell transplantation. MiXCR, applied by TCRdb to the RT-PCR reads, yields one record per CDR3 protein. The data hold some 880,000 distinct CDR3 sequences, with 18% observed a single time. The specimen sequenced was blood, either unsorted or a sorted T cell fraction (not recorded which). The receptors originated from a human donor who was either an allogeneic HSCT recipient or a stem cell or donor lymphocyte infusion donor (not recorded which). It is not recorded whose cells these are; they may come from a transplant donor.

This clonotype has a handful of counts. CDR3 in amino acids: CASSLRGRAGEKLFF. For the CDR3, the DNA is TGTGCCAGCAGCTTACGGGGCAGGGCGGGGGAAAAACTGTTTTTT. The chain uses TRBV7-2 and TRBJ1-4; weak D call: TRBD1 (5 bases). The germline V gene has CDR1 SGHTA and CDR2 FQGNSA. The CDR3 loop spans 15 amino acids. The ends were cut back, 2 bases at V and 8 bases at J, with 15 bases in the middle.

This clonotype was observed a few times. The V and J genes are TRBV20-1 and TRBJ2-7; tentatively, D is TRBD1 (6 bases). The CDR3 is made up of 14 amino acids. CDR1 and CDR2 (germline): DFQATT, SNEGSKA (reference sequence). Between the trimmed V and J ends, which lost 0 bases and 6 bases, there was a span of 15 bases. DNA for the CDR3: TGCAGTGCTAGAGATACAGGCCTCAGGGGCGAGCAGTACTTC. This codes for CSARDTGLRGEQYF.

The V and J genes are TRBV5-1 and TRBJ2-6; 10 bases map to TRBD1. The V gene's germline CDR1 is SGHRS and CDR2 YFSETQ. The CDR3 extends over 16 amino acids. The ends lost 4 bases at V and 4 bases at J; junction bases unmatched: 5. CDR3 coding DNA: TGCGCCAGCAGCAGGGACAGGGGAACCGGGGCCAACGTCCTGACTTTC. Protein: CASSRDRGTGANVLTF. Based on the CDR3 plus reference TRBV5-1 and TRBJ2-6, the full variable domain is KAGVTQTPRYLIKTRGQQVTLSCSPISGHRSVSWYQQTPGQGLQFLFEYFSETQRNKGNFPGRFSGRQFSNSRSEMNVSTLELGDSALYLCASSRDRGTGANVLTFGAGSRLTVL.

This clonotype was counted between two and nine times. The V and J genes are TRBV19 and TRBJ1-5; D is undetermined. Germline CDR1 and CDR2: LNHDA and SQIVND (reference sequence). This CDR3 is 14 amino acids long. The V and J ends lost 3 bases and 11 bases respectively, with 17 bases between them. CDR3 nucleotide sequence: TGTGCCAGTAGTATCGATGCAGTCTTAGCGGCCCAGCATTTT. Translating it yields CASSIDAVLAAQHF. The full variable domain, its missing parts supplied by reference TRBV19 and TRBJ1-5, is DGGITQSPKYLFRKEGQNVTLSCEQNLNHDAMYWYRQDPGQGLRLIYYSQIVNDFQKGDIAEGYSVSREKKESFPLTVTSAQKNPTAFYLCASSIDAVLAAQHFGDGTRLSIL.

This clonotype came up a few times. This rearrangement joins TRBV2 to TRBJ2-7; a possible D gene is TRBD2 (5 bases). In germline, CDR1 is SNHLY, CDR2 FYNNEI. Trimming pared 6 bases from V and 6 bases from J, leaving 12 bases between. This CDR3 has 12 residues. CDR3 in DNA: TGTGCCAGCAGGACCGGGGAACTCGAGCAGTACTTC. The encoded protein is CASRTGELEQYF.

This clonotype was recorded a few times. The J gene is TRBJ2-7, the V gene TRBV6-5, with TRBD1 matching 7 bases. This CDR3 comprises 17 residues. The V and J ends lost 0 bases and 2 bases, in that order; junction bases with no gene match: 10. Germline V gene sequence: CDR1 MNHEY, CDR2 SVGAGI. CDR3 nucleotides: TGTGCCAGCAGTTACTCAATACTTCGGGACAGAGCCTACGAGCAGTACTTC. Its protein product is CASSYSILRDRAYEQYF.